The T cell receptor beta chain under discussion was sequenced for a study of OX40 agonist ivuxolimab in advanced cancers. Regarding the complete study: The costimulatory receptor OX40 (CD134) was targeted by ivuxolimab, a fully human IgG2 agonistic monoclonal antibody. Intravenous ivuxolimab was administered to patients every 2 weeks at six dose levels: 0.01, 0.1, 0.3, 1.5, 3 and 10 mg/kg. Of the approximately 50 patients in dose escalation, 19 had hepatocellular carcinoma, some 15 had melanoma, 9 had renal cell carcinoma and 9 had head and neck cancer. The dose-escalation cohort was roughly 83% male with a mean age of approximately 60 years, ranging from roughly 20 to 85. Patients were allowed to have had prior anti-PD-1, anti-PD-L1 or anti-CTLA-4 therapy, and 30% to 40% of the dose-escalation patients had previously received checkpoint inhibitors. Three dose-escalation patients achieved partial responses, one with hepatocellular carcinoma and two with cutaneous melanoma. The purpose of peripheral TCRbeta sequencing was to test whether ivuxolimab changed TCR sequence diversity and led to clonal T-cell expansion. The paper reports the monotherapy dose-escalation portion (N ≈ 50 patients) of the phase I ivuxolimab trial.

Broader findings and caveats from the paper: Clonal expansion of both CD4+ and CD8+ blood T cells was observed from baseline to week 6 at doses 0.1 to 3.0 mg/kg. On average, CD8+ T cells showed more expanded clones than CD4+ T cells after ivuxolimab. Antigen specificity was not determined for the clonally expanded peripheral T cells. In the 0.1-3.0 mg/kg groups, partial responders had among the lowest normalized peripheral clonal expansion, particularly in CD8+ T cells. Low levels of normalized T-cell clonal expansion were also seen in some nonresponding patients.

The trial excluded patients who had a history of autoimmune disease or were on systemic immunosuppression. In every dose cohort, peripheral blood was drawn for TCR sequencing at baseline, cycle 4 day 1, and cycle 7 day 1. The samples were taken from a phase I, first-in-human, multicenter, open-label dose-escalation trial of ivuxolimab. The trial enrolled adults with locally advanced or metastatic head and neck squamous cell, hepatocellular, melanoma or renal cell carcinoma. Before TCR sequencing, CD4+ T cells and CD8+ T cells from peripheral blood were sorted into separate populations. Points on this clone: This receptor's antigen is unknown. Within one base of it there is no much larger clone, and no base qualities were kept.

To sequence the TCRbeta CDR3 region, genomic DNA was isolated from the sorted cells. The immunoSEQ Assay was used for sequencing of TCRbeta CDR3 regions. TCRdb carries this immuneACCESS record with in-frame sequences only. Its versions omit some clonotypes, under half of them owing to an unresolved V gene in the studies checked, with the rest unexplained. This sample lists roughly 90,000 clones; roughly nine tenths were detected once. In total, the top ten clones hold roughly 8.7% of the sample. CDR1 and CDR2 are drawn from the germline V gene: SGDLS, YYNGEE. Trimming leaves V shorter by 0 bases and J shorter by 2 bases, with the junction holding 4 bases beyond the gene matches. The CDR3 starts with the cysteine, ends with the phenylalanine, and has 15 residues. Only CDR3 DNA is held: 45 bases, read in frame from base 1.

This sequence originates from an adult with an advanced solid tumor such as melanoma, head and neck, liver or kidney cancer. Sequenced here: CD4+ or CD8+ T cells sorted from blood, sampled in a trial of the OX40 agonist ivuxolimab. This receptor chain uses TRBV9 and TRBJ2-7; 8 bases in between match TRBD2. The bases are TGTGCCAGCAGCGTAGGGACGGGAGGGCCCTACGAGCAGTACTTC. The translation is CASSVGTGGPYEQYF.